This TCR beta chain was observed in a study of CD8 T cells in ankylosing spondylitis. Findings and caveats of the study: Some of these motif variants have turned up before, in reports on reactive arthritis synovial fluid and blood. A TCR beta motif of under 10 highly homologous variants appeared characteristic of ankylosing spondylitis blood. Disease-linked clones bore a CD8+ phenotype, appearing relatively rarely in peripheral blood.

With molecular barcodes, quantitative 5'-RACE was used to make the TCR beta libraries. TCRdb redid the calling of the 5' RACE reads with MiXCR, one entry per CDR3 protein. There are about 840,000 distinct CDR3 sequences in the sample; 12% occur only once, and about 0.5% lies in the top ten. On this clonotype: Its antigen is unknown.

Sequencing was carried out using blood, either unsorted or a sorted T cell fraction (not recorded which). This receptor was identified in a male donor with ankylosing spondylitis.

The CDR3 loop reads CASSKRFSPANEQFF. CDR3 nucleotide sequence: TGTGCCAGCAGCAAACGGTTCTCCCCAGCCAATGAGCAGTTCTTC. The rearrangement uses TRBV21-1 and TRBJ2-1; the D call of TRBD2 is as the table states it, not checked on the DNA. TRBV21-1 is recorded as a pseudogene. The CDR3 has 15 amino acids.